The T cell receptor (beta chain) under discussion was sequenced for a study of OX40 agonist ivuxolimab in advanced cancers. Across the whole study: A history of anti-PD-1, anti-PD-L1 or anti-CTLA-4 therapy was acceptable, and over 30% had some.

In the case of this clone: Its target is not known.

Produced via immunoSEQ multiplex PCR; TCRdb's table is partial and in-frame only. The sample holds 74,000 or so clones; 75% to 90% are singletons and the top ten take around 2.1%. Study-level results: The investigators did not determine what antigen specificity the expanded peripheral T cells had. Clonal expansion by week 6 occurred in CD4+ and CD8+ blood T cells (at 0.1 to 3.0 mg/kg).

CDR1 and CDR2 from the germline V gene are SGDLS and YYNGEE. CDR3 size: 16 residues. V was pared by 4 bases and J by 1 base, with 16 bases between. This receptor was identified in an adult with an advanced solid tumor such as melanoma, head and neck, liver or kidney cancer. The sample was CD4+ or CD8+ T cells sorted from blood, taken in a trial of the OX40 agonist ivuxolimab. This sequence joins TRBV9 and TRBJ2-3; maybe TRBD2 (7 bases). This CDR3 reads CASSPRLGGGTDTQYF. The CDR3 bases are TGTGCCAGCAGCCCCCGACTAGGGGGGGGCACAGATACGCAGTATTTT.